The rows below give T cell receptor beta chains drawn from one sample of a study of blood T cell repertoires in COVID-19. Profiled with immunoSEQ multiplex PCR; TCRdb holds only in-frame clones, not every one. The sample carries approximately 300,000 clones, nearly 90% recorded once. Material for sequencing was PBMCs or T cells enriched from blood (not recorded which). These TCRs come from a woman younger than 30 with acute COVID-19. The CDR3 runs from the conserved cysteine through the conserved F or W. The order of the fields is clone size, D gene, J gene, V gene, CDR3 DNA, CDR3 protein. A D gene is named only where the DNA matches it firmly. Expanded clones are given a class, and other clones once, few, many or no size at all.

size: .
D: TRBD1
J: TRBJ2-7
V: TRBV5-1
DNA: TGCGCCAGCAGCTTGGAAGGGACAGGGTCCTACGAGCAGTACTTC
CDR3: CASSLEGTGSYEQYF

size: .
D: .
J: TRBJ1-3
V: TRBV11-2
DNA: TGTGCCAGCAGCTTAGTGAGTTCTGAAGACACCATATATTTT
CDR3: CASSLVSSEDTIYF

size: .
D: .
J: TRBJ2-7
V: TRBV18
DNA: TGTGCCAGCTCACCGTCCCGGGACACCTACGAGCAGTACTTC
CDR3: CASSPSRDTYEQYF

size: .
D: .
J: TRBJ2-7
V: TRBV11-2
DNA: TGTGCCAGCAGCTTACTAGCGACCTACGAGCAGTACTTC
CDR3: CASSLLATYEQYF

size: .
D: TRBD1
J: TRBJ2-1
V: TRBV14
DNA: TGTGCCAGCAGCCAGGGGACCTACAGGGGATCGGGGCAGTTCTTC
CDR3: CASSQGTYRGSGQFF

size: .
D: TRBD2
J: TRBJ2-3
V: TRBV29-1
DNA: TGCAGCGTGAGGGCAGGGACTAGTGGAGATACGCAGTATTTT
CDR3: CSVRAGTSGDTQYF

size: .
D: .
J: TRBJ2-7
V: TRBV27
DNA: TGTGCCAGCAGTTTAGGGCGGGCCTACGAGCAGTACTTC
CDR3: CASSLGRAYEQYF

size: once
D: TRBD1
J: TRBJ1-4
V: TRBV28
DNA: TGTGCCAGCACCCCCGGGACAGGGGTTGAAAAACTGTTTTTT
CDR3: CASTPGTGVEKLFF

size: .
D: .
J: TRBJ2-1
V: TRBV6-5
DNA: TGTGCCACTCGACTCTTAAGCTCCTACAATGAGCAGTTCTTC
CDR3: CATRLLSSYNEQFF

size: .
D: TRBD2
J: TRBJ2-1
V: TRBV6-5
DNA: TGTGCCAGCAGTTACTTCGCACTAGCGGGAGACAATGAGCAGTTCTTC
CDR3: CASSYFALAGDNEQFF